This T cell receptor (beta chain) was obtained from a study of blood T cell repertoires in COVID-19. Study background: COVID-19 samples, acute and convalescent, were from the United States, Italy and Spain. T cells, B-cell-depleted T cells, or PBMCs provided the cDNA or gDNA that served as material.

Original methodology: Reference gene primer amplification in the assay estimated nucleated cell counts. TCRdb's copy holds only in-frame clones and misses some; the assay was immunoSEQ multiplex PCR. That table supplies the V and J calls and clone size; D and trimming were determined from the DNA. In the table there are 200,000 to 300,000 clones, 75% to 90% of which are singletons. Germline V CDR1 and CDR2: ENHRY, SYGVKD. There are 15 residues in the CDR3. Trimming took off 5 bases at V and 5 bases at J, with 17 bases between the two ends. The clonotype comes from a woman between 40 and 50 years old who had recovered from COVID-19. Sequencing was done on a sample of peripheral blood. The chain employs TRBV10-3 and TRBJ2-3, with D possibly being TRBD2 (7 bases). The CDR3 DNA follows: TGTGCCATCAGTAAAGGGGGGGGCAATAAAGATACGCAGTATTTT. Translated, it gives CAISKGGGNKDTQYF.